This T cell receptor (beta chain) was captured in a study of CD8+ T cells in alopecia areata. Study-wide points: Normal scalp showed lower clonality than lesional scalp, especially alopecia totalis/universalis. In scalp and blood during tofacitinib, many expanded lesional clones persisted.

Turning to this clone: The antigen is unknown.

cDNA prepared by RNA extraction and subsequent reverse transcription served as the template for sequencing. Clones were read by immunoSEQ multiplex PCR, and TCRdb kept only the in-frame ones, dropping some. This table has hundreds of thousands of clones, approximately 60% appearing once. Stated treatment: oral pan-JAK inhibitor, 5-10 mg twice daily. CD4+ and CD8+ T cells were sorted from PBMCs stained for CD3, CD4 and CD8. The CDR3 loop spans 15 amino acids. After removal of 3 bases from V and 6 bases from J, the junction contained 7 bases not matched to a gene. CDR1 and CDR2 from the germline V gene are MGHRA and YSYEKL.

V gene TRBV4-1 combines with J gene TRBJ2-5, with 10 bases lining up with TRBD1. The source of this sequence is a human donor with alopecia areata. The input for sequencing was CD4+ T cells sorted from blood, taken around week 54, from a patient treated with tofacitinib. CDR3 region: CASSHLTGGEKTQYF. For the CDR3, the DNA is TGCGCCAGCAGCCACCTGACAGGGGGCGAAAAGACCCAGTACTTC.